The following is a T cell receptor beta chain sequence with its context. Its target is unknown. The sample belongs to a study of T cell repertoires in cytomegalovirus infection. Study as a whole: Recently identified HLA-C-restricted CMV epitopes were among the peptides used.

Overall study results and limits: The study found HLA-C-restricted CMV-specific TCR beta clonotypes dominating the ex vivo response. The cumulative frequency of public TCR beta families distinguished individuals who carried CMV together with the relevant HLA.

One entry per CDR3 protein results from TCRdb running MiXCR on the reads. The sample has 750,000 to 950,000 distinct CDR3 sequences, 25% to 35% seen once. The CDR3 is made up of 14 amino acids. Trimming took 6 bases from V and 3 from J, leaving 15 bases between them. Germline loops: CDR1 DFQATT, CDR2 SNEGSKA (reference sequence). The sequence was obtained from a human donor in good health (CMV status not recorded). Some clones in this sample may be carry-over from other donors' samples. The starting material was cultured CD8+ T cells from PBMCs, obtained from culture after CMV antigen stimulation. The chain recombines TRBV20-1 with TRBJ1-5; a weak D match, TRBD1 (5 bases). DNA for the CDR3: TGCAGTGCCCCGAGCCAGGGCCACAATCAGCCCCAGCATTTT. Its protein product is CSAPSQGHNQPQHF.